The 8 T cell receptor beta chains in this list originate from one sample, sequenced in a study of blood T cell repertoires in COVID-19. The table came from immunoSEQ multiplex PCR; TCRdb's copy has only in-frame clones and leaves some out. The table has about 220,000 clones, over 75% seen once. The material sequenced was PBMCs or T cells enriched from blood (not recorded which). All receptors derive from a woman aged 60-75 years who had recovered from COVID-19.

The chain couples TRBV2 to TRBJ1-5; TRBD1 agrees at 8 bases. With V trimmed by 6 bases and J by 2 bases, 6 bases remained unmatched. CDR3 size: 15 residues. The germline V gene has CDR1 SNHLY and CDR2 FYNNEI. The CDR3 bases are TGTGCCAGCAGGAACCCGGGACAGGGCAATCAGCCCCAGCATTTT. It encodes CASRNPGQGNQPQHF.

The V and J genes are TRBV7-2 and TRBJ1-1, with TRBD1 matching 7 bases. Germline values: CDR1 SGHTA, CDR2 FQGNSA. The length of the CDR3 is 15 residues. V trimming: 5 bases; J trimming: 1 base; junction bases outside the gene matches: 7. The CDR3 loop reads CASSRRQGQNTEAFF. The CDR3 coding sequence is TGTGCCAGCAGCAGACGACAGGGACAGAACACTGAAGCTTTCTTT.

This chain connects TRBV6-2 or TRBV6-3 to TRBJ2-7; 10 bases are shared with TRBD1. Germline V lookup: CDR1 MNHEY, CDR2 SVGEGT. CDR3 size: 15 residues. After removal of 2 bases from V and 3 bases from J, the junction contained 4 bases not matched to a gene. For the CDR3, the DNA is TGTGCCAGCAGTTACAAAGGGACAGGGGACTACGAGCAGTACTTC. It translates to CASSYKGTGDYEQYF.

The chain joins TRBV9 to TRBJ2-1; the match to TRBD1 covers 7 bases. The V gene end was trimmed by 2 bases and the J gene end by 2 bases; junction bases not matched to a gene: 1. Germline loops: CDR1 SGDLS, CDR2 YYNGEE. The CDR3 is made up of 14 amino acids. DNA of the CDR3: TGTGCCAGCAGCGTTGGGACAGCCTACAATGAGCAGTTCTTC. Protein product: CASSVGTAYNEQFF.

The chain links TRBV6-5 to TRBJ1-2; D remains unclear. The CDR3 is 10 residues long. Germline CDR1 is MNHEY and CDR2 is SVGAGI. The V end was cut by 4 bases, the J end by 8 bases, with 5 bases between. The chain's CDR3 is CASSLIGYTF. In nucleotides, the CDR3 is TGTGCCAGCAGTTTAATCGGCTACACCTTC.

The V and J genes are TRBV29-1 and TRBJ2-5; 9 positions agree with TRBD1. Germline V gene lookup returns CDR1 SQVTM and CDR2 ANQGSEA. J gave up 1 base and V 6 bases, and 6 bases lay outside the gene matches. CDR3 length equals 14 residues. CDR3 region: CSVDGTGIQETQYF. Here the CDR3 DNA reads TGCAGCGTGGATGGGACAGGGATCCAAGAGACCCAGTACTTC.

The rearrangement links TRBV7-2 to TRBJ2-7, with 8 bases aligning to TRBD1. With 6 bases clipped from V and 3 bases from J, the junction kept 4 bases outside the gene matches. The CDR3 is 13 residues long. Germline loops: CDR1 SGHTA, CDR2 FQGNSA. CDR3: CASRGQENYEQYF. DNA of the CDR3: TGTGCCAGCAGGGGACAGGAAAACTACGAGCAGTACTTC.

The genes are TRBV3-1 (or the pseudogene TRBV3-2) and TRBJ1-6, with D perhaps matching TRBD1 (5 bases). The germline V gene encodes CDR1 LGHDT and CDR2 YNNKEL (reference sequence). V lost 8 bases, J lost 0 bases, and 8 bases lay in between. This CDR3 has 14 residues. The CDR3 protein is CASQGGSYNSPLHF. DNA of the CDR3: TGTGCCAGCCAGGGAGGCTCCTATAATTCACCCCTCCACTTT.